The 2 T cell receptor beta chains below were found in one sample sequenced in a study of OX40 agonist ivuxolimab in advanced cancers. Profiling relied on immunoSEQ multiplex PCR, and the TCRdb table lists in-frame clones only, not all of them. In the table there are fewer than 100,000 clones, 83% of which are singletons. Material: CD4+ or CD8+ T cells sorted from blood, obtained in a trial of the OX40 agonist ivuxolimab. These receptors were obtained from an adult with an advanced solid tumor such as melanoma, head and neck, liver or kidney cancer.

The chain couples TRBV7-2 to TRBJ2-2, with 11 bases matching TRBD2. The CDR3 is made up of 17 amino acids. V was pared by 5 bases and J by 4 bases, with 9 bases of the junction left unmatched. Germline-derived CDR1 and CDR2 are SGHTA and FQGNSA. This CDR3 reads CASSASGTSGVTGELFF. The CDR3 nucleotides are TGTGCCAGCAGCGCATCCGGGACTAGCGGAGTCACCGGGGAGCTGTTTTTT. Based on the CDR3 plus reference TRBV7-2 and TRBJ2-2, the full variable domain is GAGVSQSPSNKVTEKGKDVELRCDPISGHTALYWYRQSLGQGLEFLIYFQGNSAPDKSGLPSDRFSAERTGGSVSTLTIQRTQQEDSAVYLCASSASGTSGVTGELFFGEGSRLTVL.

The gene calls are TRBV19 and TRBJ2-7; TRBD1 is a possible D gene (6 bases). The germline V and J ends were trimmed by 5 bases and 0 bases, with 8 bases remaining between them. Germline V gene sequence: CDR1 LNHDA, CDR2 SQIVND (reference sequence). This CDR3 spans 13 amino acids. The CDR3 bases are TGTGCCAGTAGTTCAGGGGTCTCCTACGAGCAGTACTTC. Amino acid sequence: CASSSGVSYEQYF.